This T cell receptor (beta chain) was recovered during a study of T-cell memory formation after mild COVID-19. Regarding the study as a whole: Clones contracting over day 15 to 85 were CD4/CD8 balanced, with later expanders leaning CD4+. Clones which contracted sat mainly in CM and EM if CD4+, and in EMRA if CD8+. Several responding clones turned up in pre-infection memory, indicating that cross-reactive memory may have taken part.

This clonotype showed up just a few times. The antigen is not known. The CDR3 is 15 residues long. The V and J ends lost 5 bases and 5 bases, in that order; junction bases with no gene match: 9. Germline V CDR1 and CDR2: MNHEY, SVGEGT. TCRdb recomputed calls from the 5' RACE reads with MiXCR, one row per CDR3 protein. The sample holds around 300,000 distinct CDR3 sequences, over 7% seen once. Sequencing input: PBMCs or a T cell subset sorted from them (not recorded which). The chain uses TRBV6-2 or TRBV6-3 and TRBJ2-1, with TRBD2 matching 7 bases. The sequence was obtained from a man aged 18-30 years who had mild COVID-19 (a few samples of this study predate the infection). Cell type and time point are not known. CDR3 nucleotide sequence: TGTGCCAGCAGTGGGTCCGGGACTAATCACAATGAGCAGTTCTTC. It codes for CASSGSGTNHNEQFF.